This T cell receptor beta chain is drawn from a study of shared clonotypes between healthy human individuals. CDR1 is GTSNPN, CDR2 SVGIG, per germline (reference sequence). Trimming pared 0 bases from V and 5 bases from J, leaving 19 bases between. The CDR3 covers 16 residues. In the study's own analysis: Sequence data from immunoSEQ were junction-only and lacked quality scores; consequently, filtering differed. The protocol was immunoSEQ multiplex PCR, while the TCRdb copy is restricted to in-frame clones and leaves out a portion. V and J calls plus clone size are reproduced from that table; the DNA served to infer D and trimming. This sample has 95,000 to 120,000 clones, with about 62% found just once.

The TCR originated in a woman aged 30 to 39 in good health. The V gene is TRBV30, the J gene TRBJ1-2; weak D call: TRBD1 (5 bases). The material sequenced was memory CD8+ T cells sorted from blood. Subset specified: CD45RO+ cells pooled with CCR7-negative TemRA cells. As DNA, the CDR3 is TGTGCCTGGAGTGTCACACTGATATGGGGGATATATGGCTACACCTTC. Protein sequence: CAWSVTLIWGIYGYTF.